These T cell receptor beta chains were read from a single sample in a study of shared clonotypes between healthy human individuals. TCRdb's table, derived via immunoSEQ multiplex PCR, lists solely in-frame clones and lacks some. Of 1 million to 1.2 million clones listed, 70% to 85% are singletons. Sample: memory CD4+ T cells from PBMCs. All receptors derive from a man aged 18 to 35 in good health. Some clones in this sample may be carry-over from other donors' samples. Both conserved end residues are part of each CDR3. D genes are given only for firm matches. Rows may omit the clone size; those that give it use once, few, many or a size class.

V: TRBV2; length: 13; D: NA; size: NA; J: TRBJ1-1; CDR3: CASSVAPNTEAFF; DNA: TGTGCCAGCAGTGTGGCTCCGAACACTGAAGCTTTCTTT
V: TRBV5-1; length: 17; D: TRBD2; size: NA; J: TRBJ2-3; CDR3: CASSLGTSRSSTDTQYF; DNA: TGCGCCAGCAGCTTGGGGACTAGCCGATCTAGCACAGATACGCAGTATTTT
V: TRBV5-1; length: 13; D: NA; size: NA; J: TRBJ2-2; CDR3: CASSRLNTGELFF; DNA: TGCGCCAGCAGCAGGTTGAACACCGGGGAGCTGTTTTTT
V: TRBV6-1; length: 15; D: NA; size: few; J: TRBJ1-3; CDR3: CASSLDWGSGNTIYF; DNA: TGTGCCAGCAGTCTCGACTGGGGTTCTGGAAACACCATATATTTT
V: TRBV7-8; length: 11; D: NA; size: NA; J: TRBJ2-4; CDR3: CASSIGDIQYF; DNA: TGTGCCAGCAGTATTGGGGACATTCAGTACTTC
V: TRBV6-1; length: 13; D: NA; size: NA; J: TRBJ1-1; CDR3: CASRRQPNTEAFF; DNA: TGTGCCAGCAGACGACAGCCTAACACTGAAGCTTTCTTT
V: TRBV13; length: 13; D: NA; size: NA; J: TRBJ2-3; CDR3: CASSPRGTDTQYF; DNA: TGTGCCAGCAGCCCACGGGGGACAGATACGCAGTATTTT
V: TRBV29-1; length: 13; D: TRBD1; size: NA; J: TRBJ2-1; CDR3: CSVWTGSNHEQFF; DNA: TGCAGCGTGTGGACAGGCTCTAATCATGAGCAGTTCTTC
V: TRBV5-1; length: 14; D: TRBD1; size: NA; J: TRBJ2-5; CDR3: CASSLGTGVETQYF; DNA: TGCGCCAGCAGCTTGGGTACAGGGGTGGAGACCCAGTACTTC
V: TRBV28; length: 13; D: NA; size: NA; J: TRBJ1-1; CDR3: CASSFGTNTEAFF; DNA: TGTGCCAGCAGTTTCGGTACCAACACTGAAGCTTTCTTT
V: TRBV5-6; length: 14; D: NA; size: few; J: TRBJ2-5; CDR3: CASSFLTDQETQYF; DNA: TGTGCCAGCAGCTTTCTTACGGACCAAGAGACCCAGTACTTC
V: TRBV7-9; length: 14; D: NA; size: once; J: TRBJ2-7; CDR3: CASSLVEGVVEQYF; DNA: TGTGCCAGCAGCTTAGTGGAGGGGGTTGTCGAGCAGTACTTC
V: TRBV2; length: 17; D: TRBD1; size: many; J: TRBJ1-5; CDR3: CASSDPRGREANQPQHF; DNA: TGTGCCAGCAGTGACCCCAGGGGGAGGGAAGCCAATCAGCCCCAGCATTTT
V: TRBV28; length: 13; D: NA; size: NA; J: TRBJ1-2; CDR3: CASRRPPFSGYTF; DNA: TGTGCCAGCAGACGCCCACCCTTCTCTGGCTACACCTTC
V: TRBV7-3; length: 13; D: NA; size: NA; J: TRBJ2-7; CDR3: CASSSSPGGEQYF; DNA: TGTGCCAGCAGCTCCTCCCCCGGTGGGGAGCAGTACTTC
V: TRBV28; length: 13; D: NA; size: few; J: TRBJ1-3; CDR3: CASSSDSPRIIYF; DNA: TGTGCCAGCAGTTCGGACTCGCCCAGGATCATATATTTT
V: TRBV7-3; length: 16; D: TRBD1; size: NA; J: TRBJ2-1; CDR3: CASSLGSGQGTNEQFF; DNA: TGTGCCAGCAGCTTAGGTTCGGGACAGGGAACCAATGAGCAGTTCTTC
V: TRBV28; length: 15; D: TRBD1; size: few; J: TRBJ2-2; CDR3: CASRDREGGTGELFF; DNA: TGTGCCAGCAGAGACAGGGAAGGCGGCACCGGGGAGCTGTTTTTT
V: TRBV7-2; length: 13; D: NA; size: few; J: TRBJ2-1; CDR3: CASSLGQNNEQFF; DNA: TGTGCCAGCAGCTTAGGGCAGAACAATGAGCAGTTCTTC
V: TRBV7-2; length: 12; D: NA; size: NA; J: TRBJ1-2; CDR3: CASSFQGLGYTF; DNA: TGTGCCAGCAGCTTCCAGGGTCTTGGCTACACCTTC
V: TRBV19; length: 11; D: NA; size: NA; J: TRBJ2-7; CDR3: CASSMYGEQYF; DNA: TGTGCCAGTAGTATGTACGGCGAGCAGTACTTC
V: TRBV5-6; length: 14; D: NA; size: NA; J: TRBJ2-5; CDR3: CASSLAGVGETQYF; DNA: TGTGCCAGCAGCTTGGCGGGGGTAGGAGAGACCCAGTACTTC
V: TRBV5-8; length: 15; D: NA; size: NA; J: TRBJ1-5; CDR3: CASSLDGVLNQPQHF; DNA: TGTGCCAGCAGCTTGGATGGGGTGCTCAATCAGCCCCAGCATTTT
V: TRBV10-3; length: 14; D: TRBD2; size: NA; J: TRBJ2-2; CDR3: CAIGLAANTGELFF; DNA: TGTGCCATCGGACTAGCTGCGAACACCGGGGAGCTGTTTTTT
V: TRBV5-1; length: 14; D: NA; size: NA; J: TRBJ2-1; CDR3: CASSLEIGSYEQFF; DNA: TGCGCCAGCAGCTTGGAGATTGGTTCCTATGAGCAGTTCTTC
V: TRBV6-6; length: 16; D: TRBD1; size: NA; J: TRBJ1-5; CDR3: CASSSKTGAGNQPQHF; DNA: TGTGCCAGCAGCAGTAAAACAGGGGCAGGGAATCAGCCCCAGCATTTT
V: TRBV10-3; length: 15; D: TRBD1; size: NA; J: TRBJ1-1; CDR3: CAISEIAGGSTEAFF; DNA: TGTGCCATCAGTGAGATTGCAGGGGGAAGCACTGAAGCTTTCTTT
V: TRBV7-2; length: 15; D: TRBD2; size: NA; J: TRBJ2-7; CDR3: CASSPSGTGSYEQYF; DNA: TGTGCCAGCAGCCCCAGCGGGACCGGGTCCTACGAGCAGTACTTC
V: TRBV5-1; length: 14; D: NA; size: NA; J: TRBJ2-7; CDR3: CASSLAGEAYEQYF; DNA: TGCGCCAGCAGCTTGGCCGGCGAGGCCTACGAGCAGTACTTC
V: TRBV20-1; length: 11; D: NA; size: NA; J: TRBJ2-3; CDR3: CSASRRATQYF; DNA: TGCAGTGCTAGCCGCAGGGCAACGCAGTATTTT
V: TRBV5-1; length: 14; D: NA; size: NA; J: TRBJ1-2; CDR3: CASSGGGVSYGYTF; DNA: TGCGCCAGCAGCGGTGGCGGGGTTTCGTATGGCTACACCTTC
V: TRBV6-5; length: 13; D: TRBD2; size: NA; J: TRBJ2-7; CDR3: CASSPGLDYEQYF; DNA: TGTGCCAGCAGCCCGGGACTAGACTACGAGCAGTACTTC
V: TRBV19; length: 13; D: NA; size: NA; J: TRBJ2-4; CDR3: CATSGSAKNIQYF; DNA: TGTGCCACCAGCGGGTCAGCCAAAAACATTCAGTACTTC
V: TRBV6-6; length: 13; D: TRBD1; size: NA; J: TRBJ2-5; CDR3: CASRNGDRETQYF; DNA: TGTGCCAGCAGAAACGGGGACAGAGAGACCCAGTACTTC
V: TRBV28; length: 15; D: NA; size: NA; J: TRBJ2-1; CDR3: CASSSPASPYNEQFF; DNA: TGTGCCAGCAGTTCCCCGGCCTCTCCCTACAATGAGCAGTTCTTC
V: TRBV12-2; length: 16; D: NA; size: NA; J: TRBJ2-1; CDR3: CASRLVGRASYNEQFF; DNA: TGTGCAAGTCGCTTAGTCGGGCGGGCCTCCTACAATGAGCAGTTCTTC
V: TRBV30; length: 12; D: NA; size: few; J: TRBJ1-1; CDR3: CAAGRVNTEAFF; DNA: TGTGCCGCCGGTAGAGTGAACACTGAAGCTTTCTTT
V: TRBV19; length: 13; D: NA; size: NA; J: TRBJ2-7; CDR3: CASSIYNHYEQYF; DNA: TGTGCCAGTAGTATATACAACCATTACGAGCAGTACTTC
V: TRBV7-3; length: 15; D: NA; size: NA; J: TRBJ2-5; CDR3: CASSLVDGGSKTQYF; DNA: TGTGCCAGCAGCTTAGTAGATGGGGGCAGTAAGACCCAGTACTTC
V: TRBV5-4; length: 15; D: NA; size: NA; J: TRBJ1-4; CDR3: CASSRSTGLGEKLFF; DNA: TGTGCCAGCAGCCGCTCAACAGGGTTAGGTGAAAAACTGTTTTTT
V: TRBV29-1; length: 14; D: NA; size: NA; J: TRBJ1-5; CDR3: CSVGETGPNQPQHF; DNA: TGCAGCGTTGGAGAAACAGGTCCTAATCAGCCCCAGCATTTT
V: TRBV28; length: 13; D: NA; size: NA; J: TRBJ2-7; CDR3: CASSLFGVDEQYF; DNA: TGTGCCAGCAGTTTATTCGGCGTGGACGAGCAGTACTTC
V: TRBV28; length: 15; D: TRBD1; size: NA; J: TRBJ2-1; CDR3: CASSLWDRGYNEQFF; DNA: TGTGCCAGCAGCCTCTGGGACAGGGGTTACAATGAGCAGTTCTTC